The 27 T cell receptor beta chains given below trace back to one sample, sequenced in a study of blood T cells in healthy people across ages. A J-beta primer mix and a sample-barcoded 5' primer were used in a second PCR of roughly 7 to 12 cycles. TCRdb fed the 5' RACE reads into MiXCR, producing one record per CDR3 protein. The sample has about 800,000 distinct CDR3 sequences, 25% seen once. This same sample was also part of a study on T cells of mothers and their children.

Sample: blood. Receptors were obtained from a boy aged 10-17 years in good health.

J is TRBJ2-7 and V is TRBV7-2; TRBD1 aligns across 9 bases. Trimming removed 5 bases from V and 3 bases from J; junction bases left unmatched: 8. Germline loops: CDR1 SGHTA, CDR2 FQGNSA. This CDR3 spans 15 amino acids. DNA of the CDR3: TGTGCCAGCAGCCCGGGACAGGGTAAGGGCTACGAGCAGTACTTC. This encodes CASSPGQGKGYEQYF.

V gene TRBV10-3 combines with J gene TRBJ2-5; D gene unclear. TRBJ2-7 matches the DNA end more closely, so the J call is doubtful. CDR1 is ENHRY, CDR2 SYGVKD, per germline. The CDR3 extends over 15 amino acids. The CDR3 nucleotides are TGTGCCATCAGTGAGTCTGGGCAGGTCAACTACGAGCAGTACTTC. This sequence encodes CAISESGQVNYEQYF.

This chain links TRBV6-6 with TRBJ2-5; no definite D call. The J call may be in error: the DNA end matches TRBJ2-1 better. The germline V gene encodes CDR1 MNHNY and CDR2 SVGAGI (reference sequence). This CDR3 region has 12 residues. This CDR3 is CASSYSKGEQFF. CDR3 DNA sequence: TGTGCCAGCAGTTACTCGAAGGGTGAGCAGTTCTTC.

The chain joins TRBV12-3 or TRBV12-4 to TRBJ1-3; 9 nucleotides agree with TRBD1. J was trimmed by 2 bases and V by 4 bases; bases with no gene match: 12. The CDR3 extends over 18 amino acids. For the CDR3, the DNA is TGTGCCAGCAGTTCATTATCCGGGACAGGGAATGCTGGAAACACCATATATTTT. Translating gives CASSSLSGTGNAGNTIYF.

The V and J genes are TRBV7-8 and TRBJ1-2; tentatively, D is TRBD1 (5 bases). There are 13 residues in the CDR3. CDR1 and CDR2 (germline): SGHVS, FQNEAQ. Trimming took off 5 bases at V and 3 bases at J, with 10 bases between the two ends. CDR3 protein: CASSLGGYYGYTF. The DNA for the CDR3 is TGTGCCAGCAGCCTTGGGGGGTACTATGGCTACACCTTC.

This clonotype was found a few times. This rearrangement joins TRBV20-1 to TRBJ2-7, with D perhaps matching TRBD2 (5 bases). The V end lost 6 bases, the J end lost 6 bases, and 18 bases lay between the germline ends. The CDR3 runs to 13 residues. Germline V gives CDR1 DFQATT, CDR2 SNEGSKA (reference sequence). The CDR3 here is CSAKGLAEFEQYF. In DNA, the CDR3 is TGCAGTGCGAAAGGGCTAGCAGAGTTCGAGCAGTACTTC.

The chain combines TRBV4-3 with TRBJ1-1; no clear D. V was trimmed by 0 bases and J by 5 bases, leaving 7 bases between them. Looked up from germline, CDR1 is LGHNA and CDR2 is YSLEER. The CDR3 extends over 13 amino acids. The CDR3 DNA is TGCGCCAGCAGCCAAGATTTCGGGACTGAAGCTTTCTTT. Its protein is CASSQDFGTEAFF.

Of note for this clonotype: This sequence may be a read error, since a much larger clone differs from it by one base. The chain couples TRBV9 to TRBJ2-7, with D perhaps matching TRBD1 (5 bases). CDR3 length: 15 residues. Germline assignment: CDR1 SGDLS and CDR2 YYNGEE. The CDR3 protein is CASSVAWGFSYEQSF. Written as DNA, the CDR3 is TGTGCCAGCAGCGTAGCTTGGGGCTTCTCCTACGAGCAGTCCTTC.

This chain links TRBV4-3 with TRBJ2-5; the D is unclear. The V gene lost 4 bases and the J gene lost 4 bases, with 13 bases spanning the gap. Germline V CDR1 and CDR2: LGHNA, YSLEER. This CDR3 spans 14 amino acids. CDR3: CASSPSILGETQYF. CDR3 DNA sequence: TGCGCCAGCAGCCCGAGCATCCTCGGAGAGACCCAGTACTTC.

For this clonotype: Sequence at one end of the junction differs from germline and may be a read error. The chain has TRBV25-1 and TRBJ1-2; no definite D call. Germline values: CDR1 MGHDK, CDR2 SYGVNS. The CDR3 is 12 residues long. The CDR3 region is CAIYTTKYGYTF. The CDR3 DNA is TGTGCCATCTATACGACTAAATATGGCTACACCTTC.

This clonotype was counted once. The J gene is TRBJ2-2, the V gene TRBV5-5; no firm D call. Germline CDR1 and CDR2: SGHKS and YYEKEE (reference sequence). The CDR3 loop spans 14 amino acids. Trimming took off 0 bases at V and 4 bases at J, with 7 bases between the two ends. The CDR3 DNA follows: TGTGCCAGCAGCTTGGGGTGGGCCACCGGGGAGCTGTTTTTT. Translation gives CASSLGWATGELFF.

This clonotype showed up just a few times. The V gene is TRBV7-3, the J gene TRBJ2-5; tentative D call: TRBD2 (6 bases). The better agreement between TRBJ2-1 and the DNA end casts doubt on the J call. The CDR3 covers 14 residues. Germline CDR1 is SGHTA and CDR2 is FQGTGA. The CDR3 nucleotides are TGTGCCAGCAGCCCTTGGGCGGGGTACAATGAGCAGTTCTTC. It is translated as CASSPWAGYNEQFF.

This clonotype has more than one count but fewer than ten. The chain employs TRBV7-8 and TRBJ2-5, with TRBD1 matching over 7 bases. This CDR3 comprises 17 residues. Germline trimming cut 0 bases from V and 3 bases from J; bases unmatched to any gene: 10. Germline-derived CDR1 and CDR2 are SGHVS and FQNEAQ. In DNA form, the CDR3 reads TGTGCCAGCAGCTTAGCCCCCGGCGTCCAGGGGGAAGAGACCCAGTACTTC. Translating gives CASSLAPGVQGEETQYF. The full variable domain, its missing parts supplied by reference TRBV7-8 and TRBJ2-5, is GAGVSQSPRYKVAKRGQDVALRCDPISGHVSLFWYQQALGQGPEFLTYFQNEAQLDKSGLPSDRFFAERPEGSVSTLKIQRTQQEDSAVYLCASSLAPGVQGEETQYFGPGTRLLVL.

The chain links TRBV7-2 to TRBJ1-2, with D unclear. This CDR3 region has 13 residues. CDR1 and CDR2 from the germline V gene are SGHTA and FQGNSA. The V end lost 5 bases, the J end lost 6 bases, and 13 bases lay between the germline ends. CDR3 sequence: CASSLDMRDGYTF. CDR3 sequence (DNA): TGTGCCAGCAGCCTCGATATGCGGGATGGCTACACCTTC.

This clonotype was counted a few times. The chain combines TRBV7-9 with TRBJ1-5; possible D gene TRBD1, 5 bases. CDR1 SEHNR and CDR2 FQNEAQ come from the germline V gene (reference sequence). The CDR3 is 15 amino acids. V was trimmed by 5 bases and J by 1 base, leaving 12 bases between them. Here the CDR3 reads CASSPQGSSNQPQHF. The CDR3 region has the DNA TGTGCCAGCAGCCCCCAGGGTTCGAGCAATCAGCCCCAGCATTTT.

The chain recombines TRBV19 with TRBJ1-6, with D uncertain. V lost 7 bases, J lost 7 bases, and 17 bases lay in between. CDR3 length: 15 amino acids. Germline V gene lookup returns CDR1 LNHDA and CDR2 SQIVND (reference sequence). The CDR3 DNA is TGTGCCAGTACCTGGGAAGGACTGTCCAATTCACCCCTCCACTTT. It yields the protein CASTWEGLSNSPLHF. Using reference TRBV19 and TRBJ1-6 for the parts outside the CDR3, the full variable domain is DGGITQSPKYLFRKEGQNVTLSCEQNLNHDAMYWYRQDPGQGLRLIYYSQIVNDFQKGDIAEGYSVSREKKESFPLTVTSAQKNPTAFYLCASTWEGLSNSPLHFGNGTRLTVT.

V is TRBV6-1 and J is TRBJ1-5; D is possibly TRBD1 (5 bases). The V gene's germline CDR1 is MNHNS and CDR2 SASEGT. Trimming pared 8 bases from V and 4 bases from J, leaving 12 bases between. The CDR3 has 13 amino acids. This CDR3 reads CASLLGGNQPQHF. The CDR3 DNA is TGTGCCAGCCTACTTGGGGGTAATCAGCCCCAGCATTTT.

V is TRBV29-1 and J is TRBJ2-5, with 7 bases identical to TRBD1. The CDR3 sequence is 15 residues long. Trimming took 0 bases from V and 9 from J; bases not matched to a gene: 13. Germline CDR1 SQVTM, CDR2 ANQGSEA. This chain's CDR3 is CSVEDPNRGLVPQYF. Here the CDR3 DNA reads TGCAGCGTTGAAGATCCAAACAGGGGTCTGGTGCCCCAGTACTTC. Looking up the rest from reference TRBV29-1 and TRBJ2-5 gives the full variable domain: SAVISQKPSRDICQRGTSLTIQCQVDSQVTMMFWYRQQPGQSLTLIATANQGSEATYESGFVIDKFPISRPNLTFSTLTVSNMSPEDSSIYLCSVEDPNRGLVPQYFGPGTRLLVL.

This clonotype has only a few counts. The chain uses TRBV12-3 or TRBV12-4 and TRBJ1-5; tentatively, D is TRBD1 (5 bases). CDR3 size: 19 residues. Trimming left V 1 base short and J 0 bases short, with 19 bases between. CDR3 region: CASSLVSPLGGYSNQPQHF. CDR3 nucleotides: TGTGCCAGCAGTTTAGTCTCACCTCTCGGGGGGTATAGCAATCAGCCCCAGCATTTT.

This clonotype was found a few times. This sequence joins TRBV3-1 and TRBJ2-1, with TRBD1 identical over 7 bases. The V gene end was trimmed by 4 bases and the J gene end by 6 bases; junction bases not matched to a gene: 9. The CDR3 totals 15 residues. CDR1 and CDR2 (germline): LGHDT, YNNKEL (reference sequence). The CDR3 sequence is CASSLRQGPPNEQFF. The CDR3 nucleotides read TGTGCCAGCAGCCTGCGACAGGGCCCTCCCAATGAGCAGTTCTTC.

This clonotype showed up just a few times. The chain uses TRBV30 and TRBJ2-3; D perhaps matches TRBD2 (6 bases). The V end lost 3 bases, the J end lost 0 bases, and 10 bases lay between the germline ends. This CDR3 spans 14 amino acids. Germline V lookup: CDR1 GTSNPN, CDR2 SVGIG (reference sequence). The CDR3, as DNA: TGTGCCTGGAGGGAGGGTAGCAGCACAGATACGCAGTATTTT. This translates into CAWREGSSTDTQYF.

The chain has TRBV7-6 and TRBJ2-7; unclear D gene. The CDR3 is made up of 14 amino acids. The V end lost 3 bases, the J end lost 4 bases, and 13 bases lay between the germline ends. The germline V gene has CDR1 SGHVS and CDR2 FNYEAQ. Here the CDR3 reads CASSFGVDLYEQYF. CDR3 nucleotides: TGTGCCAGCAGCTTTGGGGTAGATCTGTACGAGCAGTACTTC.

J is TRBJ2-1 and V is TRBV6-2 or TRBV6-3, with D hard to call. CDR3 length: 12 residues. The V end lost 10 bases, the J end lost 8 bases, and 15 bases lay between the germline ends. The germline gives CDR1 MNHEY, CDR2 SVGEGT. CDR3 in DNA: TGTGCCACTGGGGTAGTTTTACATGAGCAGTTCTTC. Its protein is CATGVVLHEQFF.

The chain uses TRBV29-1 and TRBJ2-5; the D call may be TRBD1 or TRBD2 (5 bases each). Trimming cost V 7 bases and J 2 bases, with 11 bases left between them. CDR1 is SQVTM and CDR2 is ANQGSEA in the germline V gene. This CDR3 has 12 residues. CDR3 coding DNA: TGCAGCGGTCACGGGACGCAAGAGACCCAGTACTTC. Encoded protein: CSGHGTQETQYF. Filled out from reference TRBV29-1 and TRBJ2-5, the complete variable domain reads SAVISQKPSRDICQRGTSLTIQCQVDSQVTMMFWYRQQPGQSLTLIATANQGSEATYESGFVIDKFPISRPNLTFSTLTVSNMSPEDSSIYLCSGHGTQETQYFGPGTRLLVL.

This clonotype was recorded a few times. The rearrangement uses TRBV6-1 and TRBJ2-6; a weak D match, TRBD1 (6 bases). There are 18 residues in the CDR3. The V end lost 2 bases, the J end lost 2 bases, and 16 bases lay between the germline ends. CDR1 is MNHNS and CDR2 is SASEGT in the germline V gene. CDR3 protein: CASSERPGVTTGANVLTF. In DNA, the CDR3 is TGTGCCAGCAGTGAACGGCCAGGGGTAACCACTGGGGCCAACGTCCTGACTTTC.

In its sample, this clonotype was seen many times. This chain links TRBV7-8 with TRBJ2-5; 9 bases agree with TRBD1. The germline CDR1 and CDR2 sequences are SGHVS and FQNEAQ. Trimming at V came to 5 bases and at J to 1 base, leaving 5 bases not matched to a gene. This CDR3 is built from 15 residues. CDR3 residues: CASSPRDRVQETQYF. CDR3 DNA: TGTGCCAGCAGCCCCCGGGACAGGGTCCAAGAGACCCAGTACTTC.

V gene TRBV7-8 combines with J gene TRBJ2-4, with unresolved D. The J call could be wrong; TRBJ2-5 is a better fit for the DNA end. The germline V gene encodes CDR1 SGHVS and CDR2 FQNEAQ. This CDR3 is 13 amino acids long. The CDR3 sequence is CASRMDGEETQYF. CDR3 coding DNA: TGTGCCAGCAGGATGGACGGCGAAGAGACCCAGTACTTC.